The 25 T cell receptor beta chains below come from one sample, sequenced in a study of cytomegalovirus exposure and HLA in healthy donors. The PCR was carried out with 60 Vbeta primers and 13 Jbeta primers. Sequencing used immunoSEQ multiplex PCR; TCRdb keeps in-frame clones, though not all of them. In the table there are approximately 190,000 clones, 80% to 85% of which are singletons. Sequenced material: PBMCs. Receptors originate from a woman under 30 in good health and CMV-seronegative.

The gene calls are TRBV6-5 and TRBJ1-1; D not resolved. Trimming cost V 4 bases and J 4 bases, with 4 bases left between them. Germline V gene data show CDR1 as MNHEY and CDR2 as SVGAGI. The CDR3 consists of 11 residues. The CDR3: CASSFGTEAFF. The CDR3 DNA is TGTGCCAGCAGTTTCGGCACTGAAGCTTTCTTT.

The J gene is TRBJ1-2, the V gene TRBV13, with a tentative D call TRBD1 (5 bases). Looked up from germline, CDR1 is PRHDT and CDR2 is FYEKMQ (reference sequence). The ends were cut back, 0 bases at V and 4 bases at J, with 15 bases in the middle. The CDR3 has 16 amino acids. CDR3 coding DNA: TGTGCCAGCAGCTTAGGTCCGCAGGGTCGCGCCTATGGCTACACCTTC. Residues: CASSLGPQGRAYGYTF.

V usage is TRBV6-5 and J usage is TRBJ1-4; no firm D call. Germline CDR1 is MNHEY and CDR2 is SVGAGI. This CDR3 has 16 amino acids. The V and J ends lost 4 bases and 2 bases respectively, with 14 bases between them. Here the CDR3 reads CASSLFAGNTNEKLFF. CDR3 in DNA: TGTGCCAGCAGTTTATTTGCGGGTAACACTAATGAAAAACTGTTTTTT.

The V call is TRBV27, the J call TRBJ1-1, with 10 nucleotides matching TRBD1. The germline CDR1 and CDR2 sequences are MNHEY and SMNVEV (reference sequence). The junction had 9 bases not matched to a gene; V was cut back by 4 bases and J by 1 base. The CDR3 spans 17 residues. The DNA of the CDR3 is TGTGCCAGCAGTTCAGGCGACAGGGGGCACAGGAACACTGAAGCTTTCTTT. Protein product: CASSSGDRGHRNTEAFF.

The chain carries TRBV7-2 and TRBJ1-4; 8 positions agree with TRBD1. With V trimmed by 2 bases and J by 11 bases, 13 bases remained unmatched. CDR3 size: 16 residues. Germline loops: CDR1 SGHTA, CDR2 FQGNSA. The DNA of the CDR3 is TGTGCCAGCAGCTTATCGCCACTTTTACAGGGGGTGAAACTGTTTTTT. Protein product: CASSLSPLLQGVKLFF.

The J gene is TRBJ1-5, the V gene TRBV6-4; D perhaps matches TRBD1 (5 bases). V shed 2 bases and J shed 1 base, with 9 bases lying between them. Germline V lookup: CDR1 MRHNA, CDR2 SNTAGT. The CDR3 is 15 amino acids. The CDR3 loop reads CASSDIGGSNQPQHF. The CDR3 DNA is TGTGCCAGCAGTGACATCGGGGGGAGCAATCAGCCCCAGCATTTT.

V is TRBV2 and J is TRBJ2-3; 9 bases fit TRBD2. The CDR3 has 16 residues. Looked up from germline, CDR1 is SNHLY and CDR2 is FYNNEI. The ends lost 6 bases at V and 1 base at J; junction bases unmatched: 8. CDR3 coding DNA: TGTGCCAGCAGAGAATTAGCGGGAGTGGGCACAGATACGCAGTATTTT. Residues: CASRELAGVGTDTQYF.

This chain connects TRBV27 to TRBJ2-5; 8 bases align to TRBD1. The J call could be wrong; TRBJ2-7 is a better fit for the DNA end. The CDR3 is 12 residues long. Per the germline V gene, CDR1 is MNHEY and CDR2 is SMNVEV (reference sequence). CDR3 region: CASRGQVYEQYF. The CDR3 DNA reads as TGTGCCAGCAGGGGACAGGTATACGAGCAGTACTTC.

This clone occurred once. The chain links TRBV4-2 to TRBJ2-7; D perhaps matches TRBD2 (5 bases). The germline gives CDR1 LGHNA, CDR2 YNFKEQ. The CDR3 consists of 14 residues. Trimming left V 0 bases short and J 3 bases short, with 9 bases between. CDR3: CASSQDTRGYEQYF. In nucleotides, the CDR3 is TGTGCCAGCAGCCAAGATACTAGAGGCTACGAGCAGTACTTC.

The V gene is TRBV30, the J gene TRBJ2-1, with D unresolved. V dropped 2 bases and J dropped 7 bases, with 6 bases sitting between them. The germline V gene encodes CDR1 GTSNPN and CDR2 SVGIG (reference sequence). This CDR3 contains 11 residues. Here the CDR3 reads CAWSFGNEQFF. DNA for the CDR3: TGTGCCTGGAGTTTCGGGAATGAGCAGTTCTTC. Supplemented by reference TRBV30 and TRBJ2-1, the full variable domain reads SQTIHQWPATLVQPVGSPLSLECTVEGTSNPNLYWYRQAAGRGLQLLFYSVGIGQISSEVPQNLSASRPQDRQFILSSKKLLLSDSGFYLCAWSFGNEQFFGPGTRLTVL.

The CDR3 coding sequence is TGTGCCAGCAGTCCGACTAGCGGGAGTCCCTACGAGCAGTACTTC. Translated, it gives CASSPTSGSPYEQYF. This sequence joins TRBV27 and TRBJ2-7, with TRBD2 identical over 12 bases. Germline V gene sequence: CDR1 MNHEY, CDR2 SMNVEV (reference sequence). The CDR3 spans 15 residues. Unmatched junction bases numbered 4, after V lost 5 bases and J lost 2 bases.

V usage is TRBV11-3 and J usage is TRBJ2-1; 12 bases match TRBD2. V lost 5 bases and J lost 2; bases outside the gene matches: 4. Germline-derived CDR1 and CDR2 are SGHNT and YENEEA. The CDR3 length is 16 residues. The CDR3: CASSRGTSGPYNEQFF. The CDR3 nucleotides are TGTGCCAGCAGCCGAGGGACTAGCGGGCCCTACAATGAGCAGTTCTTC.

The chain employs TRBV18 and TRBJ2-5; the match to TRBD2 covers 10 bases. The CDR3 totals 15 residues. Germline V gene lookup returns CDR1 KGHSH and CDR2 LQKENI. Trimming removed 4 bases from V and 5 bases from J; junction bases left unmatched: 7. In DNA, the CDR3 is TGTGCCAGCTCACTGGCTAGCGGGAGTTCTGAGACCCAGTACTTC. This translates into CASSLASGSSETQYF.

The rearrangement joins TRBV6-5 to TRBJ1-2, with D possibly being TRBD1 (5 bases). The V end was cut by 2 bases, the J end by 2 bases, with 15 bases between. In germline, CDR1 is MNHEY, CDR2 SVGAGI. This CDR3 has 16 residues. The CDR3 sequence: CASSYGRGLRNYGYTF. CDR3 sequence (DNA): TGTGCCAGCAGTTACGGGAGGGGATTACGAAACTATGGCTACACCTTC.

This clone was counted only a few times. V gene TRBV2 combines with J gene TRBJ2-2; 7 bases line up with TRBD2. CDR1 and CDR2 from the germline V gene are SNHLY and FYNNEI. Trimming took 8 bases from V and 2 from J; bases not matched to a gene: 8. This CDR3 spans 15 amino acids. CDR3 coding DNA: TGTGCCAGCTTAGGAGCGGGAATCAACACCGGGGAGCTGTTTTTT. Amino acid sequence: CASLGAGINTGELFF.

V and J are TRBV25-1 and TRBJ1-5, with a weak D call TRBD1 (6 bases). This CDR3 is 15 amino acids long. From germline, CDR1 is MGHDK and CDR2 SYGVNS. V was shortened by 6 bases and J by 11 bases, with 23 bases between the two germline ends. CDR3 DNA: TGTGCCAGCAGCCCCGGACAGAATGGGCTCGGGGCCCAGCATTTT. Its translation: CASSPGQNGLGAQHF. The whole variable domain, filled in from reference TRBV25-1 and TRBJ1-5, reads EADIYQTPRYLVIGTGKKITLECSQTMGHDKMYWYQQDPGMELHLIHYSYGVNSTEKGDLSSESTVSRIRTEHFPLTLESARPSHTSQYLCASSPGQNGLGAQHFGDGTRLSIL.

This chain links TRBV11-2 with TRBJ1-5; tentative D call: TRBD1 (6 bases). The CDR3 is 13 residues long. Between the trimmed V and J ends, which lost 5 bases and 3 bases, there was a span of 8 bases. Germline V gene sequence: CDR1 SGHAT, CDR2 FQNNGV. For the CDR3, the DNA is TGTGCCAGCAGCCGGACAGACAATCAGCCCCAGCATTTT. Amino acids: CASSRTDNQPQHF.

This chain links TRBV11-2 with TRBJ1-2; no firm D call. V lost 4 bases, J lost 7 bases, and 16 bases lay in between. The germline CDR1 and CDR2 sequences are SGHAT and FQNNGV. The CDR3 sequence is 14 residues long. Here the CDR3 DNA reads TGTGCCAGCAGCTCCGATCGGGCGGGCTCTGGCTACACCTTC. Amino acids: CASSSDRAGSGYTF.

This chain uses TRBV29-1 with TRBJ2-5; TRBD1 aligns across 8 bases. CDR1 SQVTM and CDR2 ANQGSEA come from the germline V gene. V lost 7 bases, J lost 6 bases, and 10 bases stayed unmatched. The CDR3 extends over 13 amino acids. CDR3 protein: CSADGQGAKTQYF. The CDR3 DNA is TGCAGCGCTGACGGACAGGGTGCAAAGACCCAGTACTTC.

V usage is TRBV5-1 and J usage is TRBJ2-3, with 11 bases fitting TRBD2. Germline loops: CDR1 SGHRS, CDR2 YFSETQ. V shed 4 bases and J 6 bases; nucleotides not matched to a gene: 4. This CDR3 contains 14 residues. The CDR3 loop reads CASSLTSGADTQYF. For the CDR3, the DNA is TGCGCCAGCAGCCTGACTAGCGGGGCGGATACGCAGTATTTT.

This chain connects TRBV18 to TRBJ2-5; TRBD2 aligns across 7 bases. The DNA end lines up better with TRBJ2-7; the J call may be wrong. The CDR3 sequence is 13 residues long. Looked up from germline, CDR1 is KGHSH and CDR2 is LQKENI. CDR3 nucleotide sequence: TGTGCCAGCTCGGGAGGGCCGTCCTACGAGCAGTACTTC. Translation: CASSGGPSYEQYF.

The V call is TRBV25-1, the J call TRBJ2-3, with TRBD1 matching 9 bases. The CDR3 extends over 18 amino acids. The trim removed 5 bases at V and 2 bases at J, leaving 14 bases unmatched. Germline V lookup: CDR1 MGHDK, CDR2 SYGVNS. The CDR3 bases are TGTGCCAGCAGTAAACCGGGACAGGGTTCGTACGACACAGATACGCAGTATTTT. Translated, it gives CASSKPGQGSYDTDTQYF.

V and J are TRBV4-2 and TRBJ2-5; a possible D gene is TRBD2 (6 bases). CDR1 is LGHNA and CDR2 is YNFKEQ in the germline V gene. The germline V and J ends were trimmed by 0 bases and 0 bases, with 8 bases remaining between them. CDR3 size: 15 residues. In DNA form, the CDR3 reads TGTGCCAGCAGCCAAGATGGGGAGGACCAAGAGACCCAGTACTTC. It specifies CASSQDGEDQETQYF.

V is TRBV29-1 and J is TRBJ2-7; D is perhaps TRBD2 (6 bases). The tail of the sequence fits TRBJ2-5 better, so the J call may be wrong. The length of the CDR3 is 14 residues. CDR1 SQVTM and CDR2 ANQGSEA come from the germline V gene. CDR3: CSAGRMAGQETQYF. The CDR3 nucleotides read TGCAGCGCCGGCCGGATGGCGGGGCAAGAGACCCAGTACTTC.

V gene TRBV7-9 combines with J gene TRBJ2-7; possible D gene TRBD2, 6 bases. This CDR3 is 13 amino acids long. The germline V and J ends were trimmed by 1 base and 4 bases, with 8 bases remaining between them. The V gene's germline CDR1 is SEHNR and CDR2 FQNEAQ (reference sequence). The CDR3 loop is CASSLGGEYEQYF. DNA of the CDR3: TGTGCCAGCAGCTTAGGCGGGGAGTACGAGCAGTACTTC.